This TCR beta chain was recovered during a study of beta chain features in type 1 diabetes. The study, taken as a whole, reports: When Type 1 diabetes patients were examined, their TCRB CDR3s proved moderately but significantly shorter in all four CD4+ subsets.

Central memory, naive, regulatory and stem cell-like memory CD4+ cells were sorted by CD45RO/CCR7/CD25/CD127/CD95/CD27. As regards this clone: Its specificity is not known.

This CDR3 is built from 14 residues. The V gene's germline CDR1 is SEHNR and CDR2 FQNEAQ (reference sequence). V shed 5 bases, J shed 3 bases, and the junction held 4 bases outside the gene matches. The whole isolated RNA underwent reverse transcription, so sequencing captured expressed TCRB transcripts. TCRdb keeps only in-frame clones here, not all; method: immunoSEQ multiplex PCR. In the table there are under 400,000 clones, about 20% of which are singletons. This receptor was identified in a woman under 30 in good health. The sequenced sample consisted of naive CD4+ T cells from blood. The rearrangement uses TRBV7-9 and TRBJ2-3; 8 nucleotides line up with TRBD1. CDR3 bases: TGTGCCAGCAGCCAGGACAGGGCGACAGATACGCAGTATTTT. Translation gives CASSQDRATDTQYF. Full variable domain (remainder filled in from reference TRBV7-9 and TRBJ2-3): DTGVSQNPRHKITKRGQNVTFRCDPISEHNRLYWYRQTLGQGPEFLTYFQNEAQLEKSRLLSDRFSAERPKGSFSTLEIQRTEQGDSAMYLCASSQDRATDTQYFGPGTRLTVL.